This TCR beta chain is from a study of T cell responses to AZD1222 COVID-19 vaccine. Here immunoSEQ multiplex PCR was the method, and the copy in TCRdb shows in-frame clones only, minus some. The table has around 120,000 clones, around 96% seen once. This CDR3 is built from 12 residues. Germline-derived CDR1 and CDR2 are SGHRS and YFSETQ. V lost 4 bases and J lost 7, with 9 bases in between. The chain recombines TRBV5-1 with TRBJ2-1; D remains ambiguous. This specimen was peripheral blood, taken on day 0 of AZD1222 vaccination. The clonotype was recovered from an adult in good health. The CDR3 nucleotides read TGCGCCAGCAGCCAACTGGGGAATGAGCAGTTCTTC. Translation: CASSQLGNEQFF.